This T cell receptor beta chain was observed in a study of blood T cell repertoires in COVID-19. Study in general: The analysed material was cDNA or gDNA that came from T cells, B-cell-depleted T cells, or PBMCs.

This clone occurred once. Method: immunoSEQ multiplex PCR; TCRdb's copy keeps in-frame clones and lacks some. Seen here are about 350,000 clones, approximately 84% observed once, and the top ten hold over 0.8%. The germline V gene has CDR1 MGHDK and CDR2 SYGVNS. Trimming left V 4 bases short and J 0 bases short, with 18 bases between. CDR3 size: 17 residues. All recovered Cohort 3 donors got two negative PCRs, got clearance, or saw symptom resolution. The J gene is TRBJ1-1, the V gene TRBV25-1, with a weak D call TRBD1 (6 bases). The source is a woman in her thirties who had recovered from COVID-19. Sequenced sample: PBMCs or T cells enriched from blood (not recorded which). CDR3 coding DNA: TGTGCCAGCAGTGCCCACAACGTGGGGGCGATGAACACTGAAGCTTTCTTT. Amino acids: CASSAHNVGAMNTEAFF.